This T cell receptor beta chain was documented in a study of T cells in Graves' hyperthyroidism and ophthalmopathy. TCR beta CDR3 regions were amplified from RNA transcripts. First-round RT-PCR of the TCR CDR3 relied on the HTBI primer set. TCRdb re-derived calls from the multiplex PCR reads in MiXCR, one entry per CDR3 protein. Of fewer than 650,000 distinct CDR3 sequences listed, 14% are singletons. The sequenced sample was blood. The receptor comes from a woman younger than 30 with Graves' ophthalmopathy.

CDR3 sequence: CATSDGGWENTIYF. CDR3 sequence (DNA): TGTGCCACCAGTGATGGGGGCTGGGAAAACACCATATATTTT. The V gene is TRBV24-1, the J gene TRBJ1-3; D perhaps matches TRBD1 (6 bases). The germline V gene encodes CDR1 KGHDR and CDR2 SFDVKD. The V end was cut by 3 bases, the J end by 6 bases, with 11 bases between. This CDR3 has 14 amino acids.